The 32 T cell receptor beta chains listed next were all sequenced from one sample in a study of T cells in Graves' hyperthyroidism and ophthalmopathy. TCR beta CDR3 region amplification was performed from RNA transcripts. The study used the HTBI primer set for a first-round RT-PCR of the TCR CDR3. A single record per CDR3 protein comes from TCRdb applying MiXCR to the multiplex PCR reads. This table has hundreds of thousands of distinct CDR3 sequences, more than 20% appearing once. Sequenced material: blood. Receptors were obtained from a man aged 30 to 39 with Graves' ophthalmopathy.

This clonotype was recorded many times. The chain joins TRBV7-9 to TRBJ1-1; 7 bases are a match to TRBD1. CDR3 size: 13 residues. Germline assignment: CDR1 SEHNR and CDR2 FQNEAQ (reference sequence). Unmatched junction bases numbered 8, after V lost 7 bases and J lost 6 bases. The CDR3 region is CASTGQAGAEAFF. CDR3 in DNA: TGTGCCAGCACAGGACAGGCCGGGGCTGAAGCTTTCTTT.

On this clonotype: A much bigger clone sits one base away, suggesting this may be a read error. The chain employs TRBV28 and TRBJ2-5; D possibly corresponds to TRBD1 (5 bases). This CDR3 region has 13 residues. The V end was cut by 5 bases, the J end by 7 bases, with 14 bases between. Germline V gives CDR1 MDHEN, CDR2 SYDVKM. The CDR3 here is CASSVDSPGTQYF. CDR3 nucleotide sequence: TGTGCCAGCAGTGTCGACAGCCCGGGGACCCAGTACTTC.

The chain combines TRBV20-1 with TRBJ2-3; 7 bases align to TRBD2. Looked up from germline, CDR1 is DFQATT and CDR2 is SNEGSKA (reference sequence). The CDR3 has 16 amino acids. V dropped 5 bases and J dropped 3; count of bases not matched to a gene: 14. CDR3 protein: CSAVPPGGEGTDTQYF. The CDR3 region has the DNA TGCAGTGCTGTTCCCCCTGGGGGGGAGGGGACAGATACGCAGTATTTT.

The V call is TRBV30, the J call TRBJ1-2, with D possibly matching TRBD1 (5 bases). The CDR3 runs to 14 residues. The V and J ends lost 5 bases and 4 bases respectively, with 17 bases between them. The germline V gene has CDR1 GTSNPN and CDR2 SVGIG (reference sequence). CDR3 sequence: CAWSNRKYLYGYTF. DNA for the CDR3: TGTGCCTGGTCTAACAGGAAGTACCTCTATGGCTACACCTTC.

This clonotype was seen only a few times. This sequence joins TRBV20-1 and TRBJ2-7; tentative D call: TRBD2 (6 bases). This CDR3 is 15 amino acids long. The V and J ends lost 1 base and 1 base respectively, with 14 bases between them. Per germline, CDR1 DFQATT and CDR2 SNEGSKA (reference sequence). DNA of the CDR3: TGCAGTGCTAGAGTAGGAGGGTGGAGTTCCTACGAGCAGTACTTC. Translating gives CSARVGGWSSYEQYF.

CDR3 nucleotides: TGTGCCAGCAGCTTAAACCGGGAGCCTCGAATACGAGCTTTCTTT. Protein sequence: CASSLNREPRIRAFF. This chain joins TRBV7-9 and TRBJ1-1; D not certain. The CDR3 consists of 15 residues. Trimming stripped 2 bases from V and 10 bases from J, with 20 bases between. Per germline, CDR1 SEHNR and CDR2 FQNEAQ (reference sequence). Full variable domain (missing parts from reference TRBV7-9 and TRBJ1-1): DTGVSQNPRHKITKRGQNVTFRCDPISEHNRLYWYRQTLGQGPEFLTYFQNEAQLEKSRLLSDRFSAERPKGSFSTLEIQRTEQGDSAMYLCASSLNREPRIRAFFGQGTRLTVV.

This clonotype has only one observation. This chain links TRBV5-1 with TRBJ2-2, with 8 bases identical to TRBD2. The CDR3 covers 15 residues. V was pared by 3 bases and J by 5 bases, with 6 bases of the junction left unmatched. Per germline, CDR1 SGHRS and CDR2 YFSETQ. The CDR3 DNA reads TGCGCCAGCAGCTGGAGCGGGAGTGGTACCGGGGAGCTGTTTTTT. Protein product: CASSWSGSGTGELFF.

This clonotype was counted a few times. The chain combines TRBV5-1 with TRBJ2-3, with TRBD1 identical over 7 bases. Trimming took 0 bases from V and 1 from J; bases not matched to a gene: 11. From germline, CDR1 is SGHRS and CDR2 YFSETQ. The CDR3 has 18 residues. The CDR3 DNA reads TGCGCCAGCAGCTTGGCTGGGACAGCTCTTTCCGGCACAGATACGCAGTATTTT. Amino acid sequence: CASSLAGTALSGTDTQYF.

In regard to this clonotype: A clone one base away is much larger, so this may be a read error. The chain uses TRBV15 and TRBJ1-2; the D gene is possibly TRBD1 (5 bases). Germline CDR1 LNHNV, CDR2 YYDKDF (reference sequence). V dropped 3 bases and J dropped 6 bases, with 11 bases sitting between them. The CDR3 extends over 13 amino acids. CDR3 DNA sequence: TGTGCCACCAGCAGTGGGACGCTCCATGGCTACACCTTC. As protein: CATSSGTLHGYTF.

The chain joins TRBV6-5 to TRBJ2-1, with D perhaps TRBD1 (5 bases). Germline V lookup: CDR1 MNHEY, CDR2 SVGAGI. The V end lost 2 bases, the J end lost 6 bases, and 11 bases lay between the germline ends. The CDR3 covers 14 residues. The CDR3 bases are TGTGCCAGCAGTTACCCTTCAGGGTTCAATGAGCAGTTCTTC. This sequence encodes CASSYPSGFNEQFF.

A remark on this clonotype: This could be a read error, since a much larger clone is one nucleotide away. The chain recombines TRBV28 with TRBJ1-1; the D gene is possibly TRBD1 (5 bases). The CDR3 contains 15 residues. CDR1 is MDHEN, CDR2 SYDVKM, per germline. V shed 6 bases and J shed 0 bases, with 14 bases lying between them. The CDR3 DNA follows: TGTGCCAGCAGCCAAGCCGGGACCATGAACACTGAAGCTTTCTTT. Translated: CASSQAGTMNTEAFF.

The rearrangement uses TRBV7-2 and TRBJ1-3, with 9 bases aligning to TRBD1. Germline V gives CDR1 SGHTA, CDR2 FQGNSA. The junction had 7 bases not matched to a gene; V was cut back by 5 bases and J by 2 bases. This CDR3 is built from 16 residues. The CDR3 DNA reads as TGTGCCAGCAGCCCCGAGACAGGGGGGCCTGGAAACACCATATATTTT. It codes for CASSPETGGPGNTIYF.

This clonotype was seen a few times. Written as DNA, the CDR3 is TGTGCCAGCAGCCGCAGTGGCGGGAGATCTTCGCTGGGGCAGTTCTTC. This translates into CASSRSGGRSSLGQFF. The chain joins TRBV7-9 to TRBJ2-1, with TRBD2 matching 7 bases. Germline CDR1 is SEHNR and CDR2 is FQNEAQ (reference sequence). The CDR3 has 16 residues. V trimming: 5 bases; J trimming: 12 bases; junction bases outside the gene matches: 19.

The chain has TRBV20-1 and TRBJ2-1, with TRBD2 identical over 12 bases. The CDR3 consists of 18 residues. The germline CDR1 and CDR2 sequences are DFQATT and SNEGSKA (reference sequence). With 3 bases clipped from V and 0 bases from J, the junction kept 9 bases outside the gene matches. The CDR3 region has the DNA TGCAGTGCTAGCCAACTAGGACTAGCGGGAAGCTCCTACAATGAGCAGTTCTTC. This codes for CSASQLGLAGSSYNEQFF.

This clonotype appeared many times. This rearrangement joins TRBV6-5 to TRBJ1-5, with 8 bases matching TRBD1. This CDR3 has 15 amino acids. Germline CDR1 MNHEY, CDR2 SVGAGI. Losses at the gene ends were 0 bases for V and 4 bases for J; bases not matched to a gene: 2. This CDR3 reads CASSYSRQGNQPQHF. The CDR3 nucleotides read TGTGCCAGCAGTTACTCCAGACAGGGGAATCAGCCCCAGCATTTT.

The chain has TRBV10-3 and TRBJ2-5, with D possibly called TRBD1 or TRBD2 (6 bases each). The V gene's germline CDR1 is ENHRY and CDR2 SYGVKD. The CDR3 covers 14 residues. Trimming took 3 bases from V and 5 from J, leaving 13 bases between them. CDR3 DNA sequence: TGTGCCATCAGTGAAGGTCAGGGGAGGGAGACCCAGTACTTC. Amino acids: CAISEGQGRETQYF.

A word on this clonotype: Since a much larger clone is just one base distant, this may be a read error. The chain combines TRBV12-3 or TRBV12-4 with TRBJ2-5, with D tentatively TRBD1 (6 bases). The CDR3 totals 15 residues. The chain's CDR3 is CASSLRGYREETQCF. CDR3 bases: TGTGCCAGCAGTTTAAGAGGATACAGGGAAGAGACCCAGTGCTTC.

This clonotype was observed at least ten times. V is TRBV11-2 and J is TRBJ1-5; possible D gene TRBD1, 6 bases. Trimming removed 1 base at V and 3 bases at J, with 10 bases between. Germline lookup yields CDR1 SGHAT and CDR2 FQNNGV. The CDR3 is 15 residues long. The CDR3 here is CASSLVGGLNQPQHF. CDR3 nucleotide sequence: TGTGCCAGCAGCTTAGTAGGGGGACTCAATCAGCCCCAGCATTTT.

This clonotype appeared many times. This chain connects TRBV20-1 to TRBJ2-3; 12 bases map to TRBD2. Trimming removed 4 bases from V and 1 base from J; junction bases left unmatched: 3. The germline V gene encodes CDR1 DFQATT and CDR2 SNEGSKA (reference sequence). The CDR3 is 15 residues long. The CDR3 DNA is TGCAGTGCTACTGGGACTAGCGGGCGCACAGATACGCAGTATTTT. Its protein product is CSATGTSGRTDTQYF.

DNA for the CDR3: TGTGCCAGCAGCGTACGCGGGGGCCTGGGCCAAGAGACCCAGTACTTC. Encoded protein: CASSVRGGLGQETQYF. The chain combines TRBV9 with TRBJ2-5; TRBD2 might be the D (7 bases). This CDR3 region has 16 residues. Germline loops: CDR1 SGDLS, CDR2 YYNGEE. With 1 base removed from V and 1 base from J, the gap between germline ends came to 14 bases.

This chain's CDR3 is CASSVVKGSNTEAFF. CDR3 nucleotide sequence: TGTGCCAGCAGTGTTGTGAAGGGCTCCAACACTGAAGCTTTCTTT. The rearrangement uses TRBV2 and TRBJ1-1; D remains ambiguous. The CDR3 is 15 residues long. Germline values: CDR1 SNHLY, CDR2 FYNNEI. The V end was cut by 4 bases, the J end by 2 bases, with 14 bases between. Together with reference TRBV2 and TRBJ1-1, the CDR3 gives the full variable domain: EPEVTQTPSHQVTQMGQEVILRCVPISNHLYFYWYRQILGQKVEFLVSFYNNEISEKSEIFDDQFSVERPDGSNFTLKIRSTKLEDSAMYFCASSVVKGSNTEAFFGQGTRLTVV.

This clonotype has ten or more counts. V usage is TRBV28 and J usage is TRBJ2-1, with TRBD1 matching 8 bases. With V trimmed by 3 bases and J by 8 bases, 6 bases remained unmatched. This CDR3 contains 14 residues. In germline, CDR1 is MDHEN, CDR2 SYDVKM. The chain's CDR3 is CASSFQAGGDEQFF. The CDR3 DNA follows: TGTGCCAGCAGTTTCCAGGCAGGGGGCGATGAGCAGTTCTTC.

The CDR3 reads CASSRRQGSVDTEAFF. DNA for the CDR3: TGTGCCAGCAGCCGTCGACAGGGTTCGGTAGACACTGAAGCTTTCTTT. This chain connects TRBV27 to TRBJ1-1, with 7 bases lining up with TRBD1. The germline V gene has CDR1 MNHEY and CDR2 SMNVEV (reference sequence). The trim removed 6 bases at V and 3 bases at J, leaving 13 bases unmatched. The CDR3 is made up of 16 amino acids.

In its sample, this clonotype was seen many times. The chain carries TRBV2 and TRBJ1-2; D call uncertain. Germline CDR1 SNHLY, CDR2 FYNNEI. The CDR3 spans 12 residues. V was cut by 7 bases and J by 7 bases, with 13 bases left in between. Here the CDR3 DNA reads TGTGCCAGCAACAGCGGCGCGAGTGGCTACACCTTC. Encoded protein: CASNSGASGYTF. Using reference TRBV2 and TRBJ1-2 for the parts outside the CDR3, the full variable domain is EPEVTQTPSHQVTQMGQEVILRCVPISNHLYFYWYRQILGQKVEFLVSFYNNEISEKSEIFDDQFSVERPDGSNFTLKIRSTKLEDSAMYFCASNSGASGYTFGSGTRLTVV.

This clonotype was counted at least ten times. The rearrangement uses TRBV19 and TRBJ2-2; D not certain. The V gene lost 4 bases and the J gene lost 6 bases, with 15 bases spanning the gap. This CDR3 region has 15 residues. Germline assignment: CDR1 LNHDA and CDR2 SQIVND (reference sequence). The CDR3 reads CASSTSKVPSGELFF. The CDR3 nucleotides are TGTGCCAGTAGTACCTCTAAGGTCCCGTCCGGGGAGCTGTTTTTT.

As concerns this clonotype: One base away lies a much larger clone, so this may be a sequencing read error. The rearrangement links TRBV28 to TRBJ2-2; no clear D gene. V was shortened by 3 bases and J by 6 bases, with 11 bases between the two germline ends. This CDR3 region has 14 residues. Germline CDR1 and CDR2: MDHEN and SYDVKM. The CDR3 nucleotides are TGTGCCAGCAGTTTGCGAGAAAACGCCGGGGAGCTGTTTTTT. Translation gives CASSLRENAGELFF. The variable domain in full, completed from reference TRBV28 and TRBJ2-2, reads DVKVTQSSRYLVKRTGEKVFLECVQDMDHENMFWYRQDPGLGLRLIYFSYDVKMKEKGDIPEGYSVSREKKERFSLILESASTNQTSMYLCASSLRENAGELFFGEGSRLTVL.

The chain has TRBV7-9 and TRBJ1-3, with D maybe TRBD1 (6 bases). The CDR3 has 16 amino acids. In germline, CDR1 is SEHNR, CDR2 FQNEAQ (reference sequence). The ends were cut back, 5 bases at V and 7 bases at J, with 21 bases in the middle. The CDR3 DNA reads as TGTGCCAGCAGCCCGCCGGACAGCCGACAAGGGAACACCATATATTTT. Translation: CASSPPDSRQGNTIYF.

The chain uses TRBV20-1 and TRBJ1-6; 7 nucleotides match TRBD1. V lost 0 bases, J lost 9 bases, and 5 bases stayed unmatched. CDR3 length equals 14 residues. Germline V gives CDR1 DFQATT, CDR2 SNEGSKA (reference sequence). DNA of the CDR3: TGCAGTGCTAGAGATAGTCAGGGGGGTTCACCCCTCCACTTT. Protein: CSARDSQGGSPLHF.

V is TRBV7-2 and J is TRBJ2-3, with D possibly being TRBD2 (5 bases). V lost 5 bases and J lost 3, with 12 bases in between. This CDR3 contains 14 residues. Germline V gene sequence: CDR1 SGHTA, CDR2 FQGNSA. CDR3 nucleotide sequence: TGTGCCAGCAGCGGGAGTACGGAAACAGATACGCAGTATTTT. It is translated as CASSGSTETDTQYF. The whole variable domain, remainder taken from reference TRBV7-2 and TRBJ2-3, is GAGVSQSPSNKVTEKGKDVELRCDPISGHTALYWYRQSLGQGLEFLIYFQGNSAPDKSGLPSDRFSAERTGGSVSTLTIQRTQQEDSAVYLCASSGSTETDTQYFGPGTRLTVL.

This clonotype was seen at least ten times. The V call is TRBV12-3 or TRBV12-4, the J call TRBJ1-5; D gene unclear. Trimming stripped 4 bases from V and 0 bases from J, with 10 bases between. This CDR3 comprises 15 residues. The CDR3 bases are TGTGCCAGCAGTTCGACCGTTTATAGCAATCAGCCCCAGCATTTT. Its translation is CASSSTVYSNQPQHF.

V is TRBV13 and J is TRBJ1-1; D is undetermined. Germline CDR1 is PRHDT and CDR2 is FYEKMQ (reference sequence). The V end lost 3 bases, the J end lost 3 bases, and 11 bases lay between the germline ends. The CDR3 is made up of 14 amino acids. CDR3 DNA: TGTGCCAGCAGCTTGAAAGCCCTTCACACTGAAGCTTTCTTT. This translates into CASSLKALHTEAFF. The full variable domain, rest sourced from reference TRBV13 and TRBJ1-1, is AAGVIQSPRHLIKEKRETATLKCYPIPRHDTVYWYQQGPGQDPQFLISFYEKMQSDKGSIPDRFSAQQFSDYHSELNMSSLELGDSALYFCASSLKALHTEAFFGQGTRLTVV.

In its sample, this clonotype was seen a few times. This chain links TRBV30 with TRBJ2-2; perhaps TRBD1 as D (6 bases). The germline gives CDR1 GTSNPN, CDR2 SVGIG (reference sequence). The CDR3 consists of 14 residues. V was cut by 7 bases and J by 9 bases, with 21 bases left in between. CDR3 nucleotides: TGTGCCTACGCAACCGGGACATCGAACCGGGAGCTGTTTTTT. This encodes CAYATGTSNRELFF.